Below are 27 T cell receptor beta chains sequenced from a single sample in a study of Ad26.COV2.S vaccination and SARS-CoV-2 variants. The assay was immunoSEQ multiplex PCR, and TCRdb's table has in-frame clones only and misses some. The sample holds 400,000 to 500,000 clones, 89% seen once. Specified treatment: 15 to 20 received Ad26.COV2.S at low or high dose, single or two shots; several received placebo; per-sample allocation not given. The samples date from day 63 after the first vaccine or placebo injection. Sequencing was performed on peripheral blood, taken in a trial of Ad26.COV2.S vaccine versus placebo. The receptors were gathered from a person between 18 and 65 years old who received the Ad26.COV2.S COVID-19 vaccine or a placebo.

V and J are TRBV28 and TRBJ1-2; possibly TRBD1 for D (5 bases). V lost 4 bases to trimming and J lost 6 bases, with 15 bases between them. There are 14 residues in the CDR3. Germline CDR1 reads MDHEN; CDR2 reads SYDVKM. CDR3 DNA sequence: TGTGCCAGCAGTTCCTCGGATGGGACGAATGGCTACACCTTC. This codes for CASSSSDGTNGYTF.

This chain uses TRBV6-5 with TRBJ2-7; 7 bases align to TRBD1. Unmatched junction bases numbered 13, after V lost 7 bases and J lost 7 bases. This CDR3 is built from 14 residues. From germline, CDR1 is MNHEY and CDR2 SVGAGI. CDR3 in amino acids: CASTALTGQWEQYV. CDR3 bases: TGTGCCAGCACTGCCCTGACAGGGCAGTGGGAGCAGTACGTC.

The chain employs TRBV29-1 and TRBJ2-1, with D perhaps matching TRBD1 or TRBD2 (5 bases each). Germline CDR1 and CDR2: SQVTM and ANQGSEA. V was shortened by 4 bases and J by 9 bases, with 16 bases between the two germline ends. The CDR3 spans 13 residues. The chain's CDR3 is CSVVPGATGEQFF. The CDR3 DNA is TGCAGCGTTGTTCCCGGGGCAACGGGTGAGCAGTTCTTC.

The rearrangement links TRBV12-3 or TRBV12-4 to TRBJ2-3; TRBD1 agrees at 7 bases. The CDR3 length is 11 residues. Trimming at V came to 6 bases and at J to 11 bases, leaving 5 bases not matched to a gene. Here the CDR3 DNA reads TGTGCCAGCAGAGACAGGGTTAGGCAGTATTTT. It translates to CASRDRVRQYF.

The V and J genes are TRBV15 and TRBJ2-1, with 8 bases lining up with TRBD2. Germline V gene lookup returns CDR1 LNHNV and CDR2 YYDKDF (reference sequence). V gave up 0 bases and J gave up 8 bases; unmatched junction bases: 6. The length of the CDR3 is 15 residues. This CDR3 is CATSRDSGTLDEQFF. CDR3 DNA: TGTGCCACCAGCAGAGATAGCGGGACCCTCGATGAGCAGTTCTTC.

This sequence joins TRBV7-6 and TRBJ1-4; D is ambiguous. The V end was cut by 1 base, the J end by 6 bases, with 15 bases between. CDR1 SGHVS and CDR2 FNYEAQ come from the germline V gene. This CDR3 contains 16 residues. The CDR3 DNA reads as TGTGCCAGCAGCTTAGGTCCCTTTCGACGGGATGAAAAACTGTTTTTT. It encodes CASSLGPFRRDEKLFF.

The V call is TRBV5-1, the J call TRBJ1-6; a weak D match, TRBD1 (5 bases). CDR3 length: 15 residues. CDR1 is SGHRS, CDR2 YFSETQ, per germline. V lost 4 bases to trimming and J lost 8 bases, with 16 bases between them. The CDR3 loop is CASSRTGREDSPLHF. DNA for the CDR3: TGCGCCAGCAGCCGGACGGGCAGGGAGGATTCACCCCTCCACTTT. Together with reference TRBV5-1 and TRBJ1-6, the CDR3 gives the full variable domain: KAGVTQTPRYLIKTRGQQVTLSCSPISGHRSVSWYQQTPGQGLQFLFEYFSETQRNKGNFPGRFSGRQFSNSRSEMNVSTLELGDSALYLCASSRTGREDSPLHFGNGTRLTVT.

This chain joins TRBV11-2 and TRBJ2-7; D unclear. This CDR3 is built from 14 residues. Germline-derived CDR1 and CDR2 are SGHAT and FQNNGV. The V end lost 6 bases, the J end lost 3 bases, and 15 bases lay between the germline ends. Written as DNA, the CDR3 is TGTGCCAGCAGAGCTTTCTTTGTAGGCTACGAGCAGTACTTC. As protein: CASRAFFVGYEQYF.

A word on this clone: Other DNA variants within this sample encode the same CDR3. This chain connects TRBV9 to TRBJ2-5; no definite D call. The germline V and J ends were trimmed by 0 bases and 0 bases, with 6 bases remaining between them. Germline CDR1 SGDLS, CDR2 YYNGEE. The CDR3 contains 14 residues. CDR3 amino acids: CASSVGGYQETQYF. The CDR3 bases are TGTGCCAGCAGCGTAGGCGGTTACCAAGAGACCCAGTACTTC.

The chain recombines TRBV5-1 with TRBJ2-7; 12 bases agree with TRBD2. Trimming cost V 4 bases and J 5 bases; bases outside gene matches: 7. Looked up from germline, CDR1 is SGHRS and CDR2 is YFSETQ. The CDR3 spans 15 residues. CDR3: CASSRATSGGDEQYF. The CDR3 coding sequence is TGCGCCAGCAGCAGGGCGACTAGCGGGGGAGACGAGCAGTACTTC.

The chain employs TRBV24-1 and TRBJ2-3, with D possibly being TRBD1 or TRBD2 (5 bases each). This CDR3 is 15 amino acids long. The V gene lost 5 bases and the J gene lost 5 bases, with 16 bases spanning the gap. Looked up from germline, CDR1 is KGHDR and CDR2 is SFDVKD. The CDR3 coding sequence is TGTGCCACCAGTGGTGACGCGTCGGGGCTAGATACGCAGTATTTT. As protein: CATSGDASGLDTQYF.

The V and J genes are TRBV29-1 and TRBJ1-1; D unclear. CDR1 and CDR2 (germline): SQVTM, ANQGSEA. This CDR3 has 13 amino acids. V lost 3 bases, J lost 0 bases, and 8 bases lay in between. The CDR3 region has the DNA TGCAGCGTTGAGTTCCAGGTGAACACTGAAGCTTTCTTT. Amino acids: CSVEFQVNTEAFF.

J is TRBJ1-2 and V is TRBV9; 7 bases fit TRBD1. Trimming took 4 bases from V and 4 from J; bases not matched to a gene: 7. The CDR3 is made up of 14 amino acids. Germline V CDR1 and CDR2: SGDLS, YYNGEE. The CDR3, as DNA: TGTGCCAGCAGCCCGAGGGGGGACAGCTATGGCTACACCTTC. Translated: CASSPRGDSYGYTF.

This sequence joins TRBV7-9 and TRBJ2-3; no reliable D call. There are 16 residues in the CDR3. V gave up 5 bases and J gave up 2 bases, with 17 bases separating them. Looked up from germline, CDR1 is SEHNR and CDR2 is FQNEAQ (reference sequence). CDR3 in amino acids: CASSPLGKGYTDTQYF. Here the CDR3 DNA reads TGTGCCAGCAGCCCCTTGGGGAAAGGCTACACAGATACGCAGTATTTT.

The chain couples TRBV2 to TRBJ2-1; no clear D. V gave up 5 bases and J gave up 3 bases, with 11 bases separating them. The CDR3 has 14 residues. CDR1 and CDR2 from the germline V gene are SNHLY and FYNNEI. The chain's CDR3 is CASSLQLNYNEQFF. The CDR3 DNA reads TGTGCCAGCAGTCTCCAGCTGAACTACAATGAGCAGTTCTTC.

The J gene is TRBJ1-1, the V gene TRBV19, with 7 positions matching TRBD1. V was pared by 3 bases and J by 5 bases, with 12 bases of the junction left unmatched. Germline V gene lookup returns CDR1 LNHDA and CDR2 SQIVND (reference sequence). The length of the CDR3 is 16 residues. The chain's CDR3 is CASSMGRWRGLTEAFF. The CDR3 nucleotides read TGTGCCAGTAGTATGGGGCGTTGGAGGGGGCTTACTGAAGCTTTCTTT.

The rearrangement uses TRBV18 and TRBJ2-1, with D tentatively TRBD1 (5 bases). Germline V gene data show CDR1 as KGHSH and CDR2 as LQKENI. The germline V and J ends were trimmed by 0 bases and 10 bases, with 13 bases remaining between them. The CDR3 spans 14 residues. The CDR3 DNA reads TGTGCCAGCTCACCACCGTGGGGCTCCGGGGAGCAGTTCTTC. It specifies CASSPPWGSGEQFF.

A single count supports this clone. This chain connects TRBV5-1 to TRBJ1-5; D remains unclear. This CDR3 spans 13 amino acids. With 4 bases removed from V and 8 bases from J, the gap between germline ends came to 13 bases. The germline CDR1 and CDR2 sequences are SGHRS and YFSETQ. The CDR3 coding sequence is TGCGCCAGCAGCAAAGACGTGAGGGAGCCCCAGCATTTT. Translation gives CASSKDVREPQHF.

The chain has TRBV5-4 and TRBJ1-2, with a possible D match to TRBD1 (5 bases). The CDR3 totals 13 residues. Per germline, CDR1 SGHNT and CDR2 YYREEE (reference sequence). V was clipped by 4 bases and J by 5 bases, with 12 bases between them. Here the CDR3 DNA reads TGTGCCAGCAGCCCGGGACGGTATTATGGCTACACCTTC. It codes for CASSPGRYYGYTF.

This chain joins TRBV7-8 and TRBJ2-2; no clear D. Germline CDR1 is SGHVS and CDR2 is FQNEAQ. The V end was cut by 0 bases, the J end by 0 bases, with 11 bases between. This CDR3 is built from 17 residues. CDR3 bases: TGTGCCAGCAGCTTAGCGCTCTGGGGTTCGAACACCGGGGAGCTGTTTTTT. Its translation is CASSLALWGSNTGELFF.

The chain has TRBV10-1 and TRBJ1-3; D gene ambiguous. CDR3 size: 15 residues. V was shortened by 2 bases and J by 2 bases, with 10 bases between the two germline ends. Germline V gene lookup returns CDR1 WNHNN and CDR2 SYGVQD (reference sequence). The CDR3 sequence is CASSEVVPTGNTIYF. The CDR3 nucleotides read TGCGCCAGCAGTGAGGTCGTTCCCACTGGAAACACCATATATTTT.

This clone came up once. As DNA, the CDR3 is TGTGCCAGCAGCCTCGACAGGCTGGGAAATGGCTACACCTTC. Translation gives CASSLDRLGNGYTF. The chain couples TRBV13 to TRBJ1-2; tentatively, D is TRBD1 (6 bases). V was clipped by 5 bases and J by 6 bases, with 16 bases between them. The CDR3 is 14 amino acids. Germline V gene data show CDR1 as PRHDT and CDR2 as FYEKMQ (reference sequence).

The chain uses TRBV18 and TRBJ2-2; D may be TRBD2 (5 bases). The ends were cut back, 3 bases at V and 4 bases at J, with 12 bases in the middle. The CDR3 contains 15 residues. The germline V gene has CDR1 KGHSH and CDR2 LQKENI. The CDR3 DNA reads TGTGCCAGCTCACCGCGTACTAGGACCACCGGGGAGCTGTTTTTT. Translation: CASSPRTRTTGELFF.

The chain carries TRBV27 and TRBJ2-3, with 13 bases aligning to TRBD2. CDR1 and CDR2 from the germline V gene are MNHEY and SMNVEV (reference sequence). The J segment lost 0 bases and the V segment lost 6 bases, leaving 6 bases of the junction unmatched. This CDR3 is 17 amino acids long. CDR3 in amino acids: CASRRLAGGSSTDTQYF. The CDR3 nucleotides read TGTGCCAGCAGGCGACTAGCGGGAGGATCTAGCACAGATACGCAGTATTTT.

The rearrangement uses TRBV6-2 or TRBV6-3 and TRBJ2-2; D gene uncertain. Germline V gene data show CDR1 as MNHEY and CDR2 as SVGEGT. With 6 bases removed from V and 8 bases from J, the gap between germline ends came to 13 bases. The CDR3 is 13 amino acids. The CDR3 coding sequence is TGTGCCAGCAGCCCAGTAATTTTGGGGGAGCTGTTTTTT. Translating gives CASSPVILGELFF.

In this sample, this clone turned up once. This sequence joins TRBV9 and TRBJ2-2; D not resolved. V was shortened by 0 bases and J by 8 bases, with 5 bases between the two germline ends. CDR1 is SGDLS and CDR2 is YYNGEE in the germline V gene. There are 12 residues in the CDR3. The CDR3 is CASSVDSGELFF. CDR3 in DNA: TGTGCCAGCAGCGTAGATAGTGGGGAGCTGTTTTTT. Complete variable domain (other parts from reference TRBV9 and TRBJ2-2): DSGVTQTPKHLITATGQRVTLRCSPRSGDLSVYWYQQSLDQGLQFLIQYYNGEERAKGNILERFSAQQFPDLHSELNLSSLELGDSALYFCASSVDSGELFFGEGSRLTVL.

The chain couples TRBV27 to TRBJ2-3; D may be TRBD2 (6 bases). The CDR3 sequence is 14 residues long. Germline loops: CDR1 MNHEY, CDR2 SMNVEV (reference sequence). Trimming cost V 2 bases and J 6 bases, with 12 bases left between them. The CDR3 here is CASSLVGRWDTQYF. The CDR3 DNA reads TGTGCCAGCAGTTTAGTGGGGAGGTGGGATACGCAGTATTTT.